A single count supports the clone carrying this T cell receptor (beta chain). The entry originates in a study of cytomegalovirus exposure and HLA in healthy donors. The CDR3 consists of 13 residues. Germline lookup yields CDR1 SGHVS and CDR2 FNYEAQ. The V gene lost 4 bases and the J gene lost 4 bases, with 8 bases spanning the gap. Vbeta (60) and Jbeta (13) primers were used in the PCR. This table comes from immunoSEQ multiplex PCR, and its TCRdb copy is limited to in-frame clones, with some not included. The sample lists 150,000 to 200,000 clones, about four fifths occurring once. The TCR sequence derives from a woman aged 40 to 50 in good health and CMV-seronegative. This chain uses TRBV7-6 with TRBJ1-5; no clear D gene. Sequencing was carried out using PBMCs. CDR3 loop: CASSYGLNQPQHF. The CDR3 DNA sequence: TGTGCCAGCAGCTATGGGCTTAATCAGCCCCAGCATTTT.